This T cell receptor (beta chain) is drawn from a study of cytotoxic CD8 clonotypes in ibrutinib-treated CLL. In the study overall: Once patients had received a median 12 months of treatment, range 6 to 36, response samples were obtained.

With respect to this clone: Antigen unknown.

Repertoires were generated with immunoSEQ multiplex PCR, while TCRdb's copy carries only in-frame clones and drops some. This sample yields 110,000 to 150,000 clones, of which approximately 89% are seen a single time; 10% to 13% belongs to the top ten. V lost 6 bases to trimming and J lost 2 bases; unmatched junction nucleotides: 4. Germline V gene data show CDR1 as LNHDA and CDR2 as SQIVND (reference sequence). The CDR3 has 14 residues. Study observations and caveats: Clonality grew at ibrutinib response; at progression, it decreased back toward baseline. Researchers report that baseline clonality outpaced age-matched healthy donors and tracked circulating CD8+ T-cell counts.

The genes are TRBV19 and TRBJ1-5; 7 nucleotides match TRBD1. The clonotype was recovered from a human donor with chronic lymphocytic leukemia. The sample consisted of PBMCs, taken after 12 months of ibrutinib treatment. This CDR3 is CASRLQGGNQPQHF. The DNA of the CDR3 is TGTGCCAGTAGGCTCCAGGGGGGCAATCAGCCCCAGCATTTT. The full variable domain, completed using reference TRBV19 and TRBJ1-5, is DGGITQSPKYLFRKEGQNVTLSCEQNLNHDAMYWYRQDPGQGLRLIYYSQIVNDFQKGDIAEGYSVSREKKESFPLTVTSAQKNPTAFYLCASRLQGGNQPQHFGDGTRLSIL.